These 11 T cell receptor beta chains originate from one sample sequenced in a study of tumor T cells in aggressive B-cell lymphoma. Profiling relied on immunoSEQ multiplex PCR, and the TCRdb table lists in-frame clones only, not all of them. This table holds 5,500 to 7,000 clones, 70% to 80% found once. The sequenced material came from tumor tissue. The receptors derive from an adult with diffuse large B cell lymphoma.

This clone has a single count. V is TRBV15 and J is TRBJ1-5; 7 bases fit TRBD1. The CDR3 is made up of 16 amino acids. Germline loops: CDR1 LNHNV, CDR2 YYDKDF (reference sequence). The trim removed 4 bases at V and 0 bases at J, leaving 6 bases unmatched. This chain's CDR3 is CATSNRGGFSNQPQHF. As DNA, the CDR3 is TGTGCCACCAGCAACAGGGGAGGATTTAGCAATCAGCCCCAGCATTTT.

The gene calls are TRBV27 and TRBJ1-4; 7 bases are shared with TRBD1. CDR1 and CDR2 from the germline V gene are MNHEY and SMNVEV (reference sequence). This CDR3 is 16 amino acids long. Trimming took 3 bases from V and 4 from J; bases not matched to a gene: 8. CDR3 coding DNA: TGTGCCAGCAGTTTGGGGCCGGGACAGCTTAATGAAAAACTGTTTTTT. It translates to CASSLGPGQLNEKLFF.

This chain links TRBV28 with TRBJ1-2; 8 bases match TRBD1. Germline-derived CDR1 and CDR2 are MDHEN and SYDVKM. V dropped 9 bases and J dropped 0; count of bases not matched to a gene: 6. This CDR3 is 14 amino acids long. This CDR3 reads CASLAGQANYGYTF. CDR3 DNA: TGTGCCAGTCTAGCGGGACAGGCTAACTATGGCTACACCTTC.

The V and J genes are TRBV12-5 and TRBJ1-3; perhaps TRBD1 as D (6 bases). This CDR3 is built from 20 residues. The V end lost 0 bases, the J end lost 4 bases, and 25 bases lay between the germline ends. The germline CDR1 and CDR2 sequences are LGHNT and FRNRAP. In DNA, the CDR3 is TGTGCTAGTGGTTTGGTACGCGGGGGCTCAAAGGAAGCTAACGGAAACACCATATATTTT. Translating gives CASGLVRGGSKEANGNTIYF.

The rearrangement joins TRBV7-2 to TRBJ1-1; 8 nucleotides align to TRBD1. The CDR3 extends over 13 amino acids. CDR1 is SGHTA and CDR2 is FQGNSA in the germline V gene. The ends lost 5 bases at V and 5 bases at J; junction bases unmatched: 4. CDR3: CASSPDRVTEAFF. The CDR3 nucleotides are TGTGCCAGCAGCCCGGACAGGGTGACTGAAGCTTTCTTT.

The chain employs TRBV14 and TRBJ1-1; TRBD1 agrees at 8 bases. Germline-derived CDR1 and CDR2 are SGHDN and FVKESK. The CDR3 covers 15 residues. V lost 4 bases, J lost 1 base, and 5 bases stayed unmatched. The CDR3 coding sequence is TGTGCCAGCAGCCGCCTGACAGGGGAGAACACTGAAGCTTTCTTT. Amino acids: CASSRLTGENTEAFF.

The chain recombines TRBV4-1 with TRBJ1-5, with unresolved D. Germline CDR1 reads MGHRA; CDR2 reads YSYEKL. The V and J ends lost 0 bases and 11 bases respectively, with 23 bases between them. The CDR3 spans 17 residues. The CDR3 protein is CASSQELWEGLWMSQHF. DNA for the CDR3: TGCGCCAGCAGCCAAGAACTGTGGGAGGGCCTCTGGATGTCCCAGCATTTT.

This clone was seen only a few times. The J gene is TRBJ2-6, the V gene TRBV6-5, with TRBD1 matching 8 bases. This CDR3 has 14 residues. Losses at the gene ends were 8 bases for V and 2 bases for J; bases not matched to a gene: 2. The germline V gene has CDR1 MNHEY and CDR2 SVGAGI. CDR3 DNA sequence: TGTGCCAGCGGCAGGGGGCCTGGGGCCAACGTCCTGACTTTC. It translates to CASGRGPGANVLTF.

The rearrangement links TRBV5-5 to TRBJ1-1; D is undetermined. Trimming removed 1 base from V and 1 base from J, with 11 bases in between. From germline, CDR1 is SGHKS and CDR2 YYEKEE (reference sequence). There are 15 residues in the CDR3. DNA of the CDR3: TGTGCCAGCAGCTTGTCGTACACTACGAACACTGAAGCTTTCTTT. Translated, it gives CASSLSYTTNTEAFF.

The rearrangement links TRBV2 to TRBJ2-1; TRBD1 might be the D (5 bases). CDR3 length: 13 residues. The germline V gene has CDR1 SNHLY and CDR2 FYNNEI. The V end lost 6 bases, the J end lost 5 bases, and 11 bases lay between the germline ends. CDR3 in DNA: TGTGCCAGCAGCCTAGACAGCCACAATGAGCAGTTCTTC. Translated: CASSLDSHNEQFF.

This chain joins TRBV10-3 and TRBJ2-7, with TRBD1 identical over 9 bases. Losses at the gene ends were 10 bases for V and 4 bases for J; bases not matched to a gene: 5. Germline lookup yields CDR1 ENHRY and CDR2 SYGVKD. The CDR3 is made up of 12 amino acids. CDR3 in amino acids: CATGTGRYEQYF. Here the CDR3 DNA reads TGTGCCACCGGGACAGGGCGATACGAGCAGTACTTC.